A single TCR beta chain is shown here with its context. The antigen remains unidentified. The data stem from a study of lymphopenia after photon versus proton radiotherapy. Findings and limits, study-wide: Photon-treated patients lost naive T cells and TCR diversity; proton-treated stayed stable. Oligoclonal CD8+ Temra expansion after nadir drove photon patients' diversity drop.

V lost 5 bases and J lost 0, with 17 bases in between. Per the germline V gene, CDR1 is LGHNA and CDR2 is YSLEER. The CDR3 runs 17 residues. TCRdb's table, derived via immunoSEQ multiplex PCR, lists solely in-frame clones and lacks some. The sample contains more than 80,000 clones, about four fifths of which appear only once. The origin of this receptor is a man between 60 and 70 years old with pancreatic cancer. The sequencing used peripheral blood, collected from a patient treated with proton-based radiotherapy. The J gene is TRBJ2-1, the V gene TRBV4-3; D may be TRBD2 (6 bases). The CDR3 region is CASSSGGLLSSYNEQFF. CDR3 nucleotide sequence: TGCGCCAGCAGCTCCGGGGGACTGTTGAGCTCCTACAATGAGCAGTTCTTC.